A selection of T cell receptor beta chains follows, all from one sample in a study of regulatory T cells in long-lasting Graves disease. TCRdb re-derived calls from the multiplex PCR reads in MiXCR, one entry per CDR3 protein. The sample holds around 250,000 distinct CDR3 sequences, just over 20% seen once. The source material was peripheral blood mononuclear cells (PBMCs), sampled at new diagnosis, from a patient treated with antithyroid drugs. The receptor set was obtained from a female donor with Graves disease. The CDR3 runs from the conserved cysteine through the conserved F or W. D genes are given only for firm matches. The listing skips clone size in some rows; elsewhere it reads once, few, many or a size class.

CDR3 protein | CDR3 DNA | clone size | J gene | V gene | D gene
CASSLSTGLMYNEQFF | TGTGCCAGCAGCTTATCTACGGGACTAATGTACAATGAGCAGTTCTTC | . | TRBJ2-1 | TRBV7-9 | TRBD2
CASSQGPWSGTSTGELFF | TGCGCCAGCAGCCAGGGGCCGTGGAGCGGGACGTCCACCGGGGAGCTGTTTTTT | many | TRBJ2-2 | TRBV4-3 | TRBD2
CASSGNSRPAFF | TGTGCCAGTAGTGGGAACTCGCGGCCAGCTTTCTTT | many | TRBJ1-1 | TRBV19 | .
CASSTLRGMNTEAFF | TGCGCCAGCAGCACCTTACGGGGGATGAACACTGAAGCTTTCTTT | many | TRBJ1-1 | TRBV5-5 | .
CASSQRRGPVMETQYF | TGTGCCAGCAGCCAAAGGCGGGGACCCGTCATGGAGACCCAGTACTTC | . | TRBJ2-5 | TRBV4-2 | .
CASSGTLVNSPLHF | TGTGCCAGCAGTGGGACACTAGTAAATTCACCCCTCCACTTT | few | TRBJ1-6 | TRBV25-1 | .
CASRLSGTSVEQYF | TGTGCCAGCAGGCTCTCCGGGACTAGCGTCGAGCAGTACTTC | . | TRBJ2-7 | TRBV6-2/TRBV6-3 | TRBD2
CASSLSGRINSGANVLTF | TGTGCCAGCAGTTTATCTGGCAGGATAAACTCTGGGGCCAACGTCCTGACTTTC | many | TRBJ2-6 | TRBV27 | .
CSARDPDYTDTQYF | TGCAGTGCTAGAGACCCCGACTACACAGATACGCAGTATTTT | many | TRBJ2-3 | TRBV20-1 | .
CASSLTVDDTEAFF | TGTGCCAGCAGTTTGACGGTGGACGACACTGAAGCTTTCTTT | . | TRBJ1-1 | TRBV6-4 | .
CASSLSRSSSYSGNTIYF | TGTGCCAGCAGTTTATCCCGGTCAAGTTCATACTCTGGAAACACCATATATTTT | many | TRBJ1-3 | TRBV27 | .
CASSILRQPQHF | TGTGCCAGTAGTATTCTACGACAGCCCCAGCATTTT | few | TRBJ1-5 | TRBV19 | .
CASSEAEGAGNEQFF | TGTGCCAGCAGTGAAGCGGAGGGCGCCGGTAATGAGCAGTTCTTC | many | TRBJ2-1 | TRBV2 | .
CASSTDRGPSDTQYF | TGTGCCAGCAGCACGGACAGGGGCCCATCAGATACGCAGTATTTT | . | TRBJ2-3 | TRBV7-2 | TRBD1
CASKLTEGRGETQYF | TGTGCCAGCAAATTAACAGAGGGGCGCGGGGAGACCCAGTACTTC | . | TRBJ2-5 | TRBV6-1 | .
CASSYGETLYGYTF | TGTGCCAGCAGTTACGGGGAGACCCTCTATGGCTACACCTTC | many | TRBJ1-2 | TRBV6-2/TRBV6-3 | .
CASSVGAQGINYGYTF | TGTGCCAGCAGCGTAGGAGCCCAGGGGATTAACTATGGCTACACCTTC | . | TRBJ1-2 | TRBV9 | .
CASSGTGSRPQHF | TGTGCCAGCAGCGGCACAGGGTCTCGGCCCCAGCATTTT | many | TRBJ1-5 | TRBV7-8 | .
CASSLGGWQLSYNEQFF | TGTGCCAGCAGTTTGGGGGGATGGCAGCTATCCTACAATGAGCAGTTCTTC | many | TRBJ2-1 | TRBV28 | .
CASSQDWVTEAFF | TGCGCCAGCAGCCAAGATTGGGTTACTGAAGCTTTCTTT | many | TRBJ1-1 | TRBV4-3 | .
CASSLAAPTEQFF | TGCGCCAGCAGCTTGGCTGCACCCACTGAGCAGTTCTTC | many | TRBJ2-1 | TRBV5-1 | .
CASSPRQTQETQYF | TGTGCCAGCTCACCACGACAGACCCAAGAGACCCAGTACTTC | many | TRBJ2-5 | TRBV12-3/TRBV12-4 | .
CASQPLTGDGHQPQHF | TGCGCCAGCCAACCTTTAACAGGGGATGGTCATCAGCCCCAGCATTTT | many | TRBJ1-5 | TRBV10-1 | TRBD1
CASSPTRTGFPYEQYF | TGCGCCAGCAGCCCGACACGGACAGGGTTTCCCTACGAGCAGTACTTC | many | TRBJ2-7 | TRBV5-1 | TRBD1
CASSLSPSGGTGELFF | TGTGCCAGCAGCTTATCCCCTAGCGGGGGCACCGGGGAGCTGTTTTTT | many | TRBJ2-2 | TRBV7-2 | TRBD2
CASSEGAAVFGAFF | TGTGCCAGCAGTGAAGGGGCGGCAGTCTTCGGAGCTTTCTTT | . | TRBJ1-1 | TRBV6-1 | .
CASSWGQGGPTDTQYF | TGTGCCAGCAGCTGGGGACAGGGGGGCCCCACAGATACGCAGTATTTT | . | TRBJ2-3 | TRBV7-2 | TRBD1
CAWSEGRAGAFF | TGTGCCTGGAGTGAGGGCAGGGCTGGGGCTTTCTTT | many | TRBJ1-1 | TRBV30 | .
CASSERGALDTEAFF | TGTGCCAGCAGCGAGAGGGGTGCTTTGGACACTGAAGCTTTCTTT | many | TRBJ1-1 | TRBV9 | .
CASSPGSGSSYEQYF | TGTGCCAGCTCACCCGGCTCAGGGAGCTCCTACGAGCAGTACTTC | many | TRBJ2-7 | TRBV18 | .
CASTGTSGLGEQFF | TGTGCCAGCACCGGGACTAGCGGGTTAGGTGAGCAGTTCTTC | once | TRBJ2-1 | TRBV2 | TRBD2